The T cell receptor (beta chain) described here comes from a study of cytomegalovirus exposure and HLA in healthy donors. This clone turned up a few times. What it binds is not known. Whole-study findings and limits: Earlier analysis looked at TCR beta V segments, and most were productive about 87% or about 30% of the time. Available immune exposure information covered CMV serostatus only.

Primers for the PCR totalled 60 Vbeta and 13 Jbeta. Sequencing used immunoSEQ multiplex PCR; TCRdb keeps in-frame clones, though not all of them. The table has just over 95,000 clones, around 84% seen once. The CDR3 is 15 residues long. In germline, CDR1 is MNHEY, CDR2 SMNVEV (reference sequence). V gave up 6 bases and J gave up 1 base; unmatched junction bases: 7. Sample: PBMCs. The sequence was obtained from a woman aged 35 to 49 in good health and CMV-seropositive. This sequence joins TRBV27 and TRBJ1-2; 8 bases fit TRBD1. The CDR3 sequence is CASRDRVMSNYGYTF. CDR3 DNA sequence: TGTGCCAGCAGGGACAGGGTAATGAGTAACTATGGCTACACCTTC.